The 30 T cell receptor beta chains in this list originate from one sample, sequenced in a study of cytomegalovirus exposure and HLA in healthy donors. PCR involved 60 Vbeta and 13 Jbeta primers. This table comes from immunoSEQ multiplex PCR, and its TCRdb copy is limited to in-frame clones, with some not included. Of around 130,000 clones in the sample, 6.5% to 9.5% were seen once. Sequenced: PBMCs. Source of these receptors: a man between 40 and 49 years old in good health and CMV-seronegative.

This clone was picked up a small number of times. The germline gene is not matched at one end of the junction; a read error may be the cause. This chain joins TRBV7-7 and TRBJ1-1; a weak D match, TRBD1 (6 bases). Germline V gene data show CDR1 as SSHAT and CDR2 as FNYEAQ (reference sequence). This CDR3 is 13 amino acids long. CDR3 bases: TGTGCCAGCAGCTTAAGTGAAGGGGGTGAAGCTTCCTTT. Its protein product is CASSLSEGGEASF.

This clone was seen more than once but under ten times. The CDR3 bases are TGTGCCAGCAGCCGGGACAGGTTCCAAGAGACCCAGTACTTC. Protein: CASSRDRFQETQYF. This chain connects TRBV13 to TRBJ2-5, with 8 positions matching TRBD1. This CDR3 spans 14 amino acids. Trimming cost V 5 bases and J 1 base; bases outside gene matches: 3. In germline, CDR1 is PRHDT, CDR2 FYEKMQ (reference sequence).

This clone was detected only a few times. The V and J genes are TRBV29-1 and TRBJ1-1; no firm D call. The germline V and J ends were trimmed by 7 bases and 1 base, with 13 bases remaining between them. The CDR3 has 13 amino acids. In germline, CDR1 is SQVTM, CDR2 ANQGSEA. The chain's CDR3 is CSAGVWGNTEAFF. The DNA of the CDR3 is TGCAGCGCCGGGGTTTGGGGGAACACTGAAGCTTTCTTT.

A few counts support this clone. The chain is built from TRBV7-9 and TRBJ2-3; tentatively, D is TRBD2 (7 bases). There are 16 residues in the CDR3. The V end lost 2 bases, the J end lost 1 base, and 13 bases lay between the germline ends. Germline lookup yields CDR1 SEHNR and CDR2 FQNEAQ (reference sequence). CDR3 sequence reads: CASSLSGGAGTDTQYF. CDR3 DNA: TGTGCCAGCAGCTTAAGTGGGGGGGCAGGCACAGATACGCAGTATTTT.

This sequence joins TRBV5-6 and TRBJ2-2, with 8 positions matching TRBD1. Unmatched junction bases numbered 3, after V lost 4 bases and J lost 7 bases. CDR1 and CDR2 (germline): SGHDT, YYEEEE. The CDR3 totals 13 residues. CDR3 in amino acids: CASSLTGVGELFF. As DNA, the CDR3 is TGTGCCAGCAGCCTGACAGGGGTCGGGGAGCTGTTTTTT.

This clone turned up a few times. For the CDR3, the DNA is TGTGCCAGTAGTTCGGGACAGGGATTCTACGAGCAGTACTTC. This codes for CASSSGQGFYEQYF. The chain links TRBV19 to TRBJ2-7, with 9 bases identical to TRBD1. Germline loops: CDR1 LNHDA, CDR2 SQIVND (reference sequence). The CDR3 is 14 amino acids. V lost 5 bases and J lost 3; bases outside the gene matches: 5.

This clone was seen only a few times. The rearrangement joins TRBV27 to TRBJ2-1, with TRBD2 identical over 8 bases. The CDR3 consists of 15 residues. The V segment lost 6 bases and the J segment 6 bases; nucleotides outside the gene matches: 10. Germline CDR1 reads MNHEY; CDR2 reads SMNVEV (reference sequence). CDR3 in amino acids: CASSKSGGKINEQFF. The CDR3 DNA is TGTGCCAGCAGCAAGAGCGGGGGCAAGATCAATGAGCAGTTCTTC.

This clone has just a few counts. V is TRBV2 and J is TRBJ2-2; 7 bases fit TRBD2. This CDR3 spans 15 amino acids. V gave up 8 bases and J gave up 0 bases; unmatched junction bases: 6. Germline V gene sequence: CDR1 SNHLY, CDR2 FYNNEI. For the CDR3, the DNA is TGTGCCAGCGGACTAGAAGACGCGAACACCGGGGAGCTGTTTTTT. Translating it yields CASGLEDANTGELFF.

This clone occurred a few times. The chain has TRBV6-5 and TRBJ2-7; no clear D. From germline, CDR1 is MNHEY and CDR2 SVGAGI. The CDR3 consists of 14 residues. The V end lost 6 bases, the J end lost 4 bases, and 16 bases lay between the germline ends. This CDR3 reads CASSLNVGPYEQYF. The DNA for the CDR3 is TGTGCCAGCAGCCTAAATGTCGGTCCTTACGAGCAGTACTTC.

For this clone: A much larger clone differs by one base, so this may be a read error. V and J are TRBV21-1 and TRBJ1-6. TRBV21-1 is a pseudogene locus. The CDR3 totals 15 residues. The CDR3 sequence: CASSKDSSYNSPLHF. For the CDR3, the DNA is TGTGCCAGCAGCAAAGATAGCTCCTATAATTCACCCCTCCACTTT.

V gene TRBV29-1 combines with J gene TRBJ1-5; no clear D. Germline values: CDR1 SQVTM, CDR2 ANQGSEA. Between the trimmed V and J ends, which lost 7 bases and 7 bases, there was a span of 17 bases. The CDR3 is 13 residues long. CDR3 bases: TGCAGCGCCCTGACTTGGGGAGCGCAGCCCCAGCATTTT. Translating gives CSALTWGAQPQHF.

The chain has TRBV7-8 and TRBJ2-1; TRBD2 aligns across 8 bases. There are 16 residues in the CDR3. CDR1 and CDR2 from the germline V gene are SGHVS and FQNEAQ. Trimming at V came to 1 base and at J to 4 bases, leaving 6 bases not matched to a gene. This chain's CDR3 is CASSLGVGLGYNEQFF. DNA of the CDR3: TGTGCCAGCAGCTTAGGAGTGGGACTAGGTTACAATGAGCAGTTCTTC.

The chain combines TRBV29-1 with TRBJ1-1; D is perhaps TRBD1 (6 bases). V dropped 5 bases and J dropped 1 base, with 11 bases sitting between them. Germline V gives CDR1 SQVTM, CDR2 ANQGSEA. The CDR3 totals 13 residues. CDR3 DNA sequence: TGCAGCGTTAGTCAGGGGTGGAACACTGAAGCTTTCTTT. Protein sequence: CSVSQGWNTEAFF.

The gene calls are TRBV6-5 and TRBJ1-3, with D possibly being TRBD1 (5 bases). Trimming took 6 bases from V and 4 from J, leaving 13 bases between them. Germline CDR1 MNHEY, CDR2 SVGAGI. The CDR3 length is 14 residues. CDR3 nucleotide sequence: TGTGCCAGCAGAACTCAGGGAGGGGGAAACACCATATATTTT. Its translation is CASRTQGGGNTIYF.

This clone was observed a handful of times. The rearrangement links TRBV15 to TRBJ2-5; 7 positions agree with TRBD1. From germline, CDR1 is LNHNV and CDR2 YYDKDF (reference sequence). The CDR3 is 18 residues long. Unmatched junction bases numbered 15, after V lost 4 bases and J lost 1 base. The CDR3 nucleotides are TGTGCCACCAGCAAGAGGTGGGCAGACAGGGCCTTCCAAGAGACCCAGTACTTC. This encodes CATSKRWADRAFQETQYF.

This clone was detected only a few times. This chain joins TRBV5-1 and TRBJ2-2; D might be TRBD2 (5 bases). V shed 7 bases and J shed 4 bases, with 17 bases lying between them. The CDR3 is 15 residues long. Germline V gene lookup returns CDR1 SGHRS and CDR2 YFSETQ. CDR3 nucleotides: TGCGCCAGCGCTGTTGGAGGTGCAGGCACCGGGGAGCTGTTTTTT. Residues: CASAVGGAGTGELFF.

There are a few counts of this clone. For the CDR3, the DNA is TGTGCCAGCAGTTTATGGGGAGGAAACACTGAAGCTTTCTTT. It yields the protein CASSLWGGNTEAFF. The rearrangement uses TRBV27 and TRBJ1-1, with unresolved D. The CDR3 has 14 amino acids. V lost 1 base, J lost 2 bases, and 8 bases lay in between. Looked up from germline, CDR1 is MNHEY and CDR2 is SMNVEV (reference sequence).

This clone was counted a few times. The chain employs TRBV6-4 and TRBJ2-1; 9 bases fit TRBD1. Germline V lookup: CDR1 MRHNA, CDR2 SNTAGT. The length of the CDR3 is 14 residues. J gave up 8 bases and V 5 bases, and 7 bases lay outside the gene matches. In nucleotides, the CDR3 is TGTGCCAGCAGTACCGGGACAGGGTCGGATGAGCAGTTCTTC. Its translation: CASSTGTGSDEQFF.

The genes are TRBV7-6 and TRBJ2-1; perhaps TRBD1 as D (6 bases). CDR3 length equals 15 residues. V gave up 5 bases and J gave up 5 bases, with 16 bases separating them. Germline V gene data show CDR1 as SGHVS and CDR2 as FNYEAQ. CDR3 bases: TGTGCCAGCAGCCCTGGGACAAACGGGGACAATGAGCAGTTCTTC. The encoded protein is CASSPGTNGDNEQFF. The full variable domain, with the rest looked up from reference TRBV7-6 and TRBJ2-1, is GAGVSQSPRYKVTKRGQDVALRCDPISGHVSLYWYRQALGQGPEFLTYFNYEAQQDKSGLPNDRFSAERPEGSISTLTIQRTEQRDSAMYRCASSPGTNGDNEQFFGPGTRLTVL.

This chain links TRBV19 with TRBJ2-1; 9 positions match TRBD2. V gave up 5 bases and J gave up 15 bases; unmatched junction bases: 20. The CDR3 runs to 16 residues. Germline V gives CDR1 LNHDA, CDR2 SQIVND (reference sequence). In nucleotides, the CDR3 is TGTGCCAGTAGTCCTCCCTCGGTAGCGGGGGCCCACGATCTGTTCTTC. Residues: CASSPPSVAGAHDLFF.

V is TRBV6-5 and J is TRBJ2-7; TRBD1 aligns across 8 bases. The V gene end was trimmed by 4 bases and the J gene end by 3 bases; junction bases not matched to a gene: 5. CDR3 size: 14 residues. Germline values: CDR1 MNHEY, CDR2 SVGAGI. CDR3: CASSLRQGIYEQYF. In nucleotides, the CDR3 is TGTGCCAGCAGTTTGCGACAGGGGATCTACGAGCAGTACTTC.

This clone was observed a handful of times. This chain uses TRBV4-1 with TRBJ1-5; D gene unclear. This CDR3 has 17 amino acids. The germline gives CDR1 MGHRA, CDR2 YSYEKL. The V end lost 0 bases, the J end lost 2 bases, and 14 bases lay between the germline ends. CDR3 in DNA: TGCGCCAGCAGCCAAGATCCGTGGGCCTTGGGCAATCAGCCCCAGCATTTT. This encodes CASSQDPWALGNQPQHF.

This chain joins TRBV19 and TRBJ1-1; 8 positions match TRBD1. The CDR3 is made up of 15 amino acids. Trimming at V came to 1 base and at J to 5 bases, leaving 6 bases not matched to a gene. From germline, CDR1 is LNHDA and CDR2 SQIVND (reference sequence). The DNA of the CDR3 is TGTGCCAGTAGTATAGTAGGACAGGGCCGGACTGAAGCTTTCTTT. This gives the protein CASSIVGQGRTEAFF.

The chain's CDR3 is CASSLVRNTIYF. The DNA for the CDR3 is TGTGCCAGCAGCTTAGTAAGAAACACCATATATTTT. The V call is TRBV11-2, the J call TRBJ1-3; no clear D gene. There are 12 residues in the CDR3. V was pared by 1 base and J by 5 bases, with 3 bases between. Germline CDR1 reads SGHAT; CDR2 reads FQNNGV. Full variable domain (outside the CDR3, taken from reference TRBV11-2 and TRBJ1-3): EAGVAQSPRYKIIEKRQSVAFWCNPISGHATLYWYQQILGQGPKLLIQFQNNGVVDDSQLPKDRFSAERLKGVDSTLKIQPAKLEDSAVYLCASSLVRNTIYFGEGSWLTVV.

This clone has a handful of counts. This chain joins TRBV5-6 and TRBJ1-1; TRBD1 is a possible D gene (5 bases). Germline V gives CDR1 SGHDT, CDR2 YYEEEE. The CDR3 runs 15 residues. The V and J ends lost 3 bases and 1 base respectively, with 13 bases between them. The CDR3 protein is CASSSWGLGNTEAFF. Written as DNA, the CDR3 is TGTGCCAGCAGCTCTTGGGGCCTGGGGAACACTGAAGCTTTCTTT.

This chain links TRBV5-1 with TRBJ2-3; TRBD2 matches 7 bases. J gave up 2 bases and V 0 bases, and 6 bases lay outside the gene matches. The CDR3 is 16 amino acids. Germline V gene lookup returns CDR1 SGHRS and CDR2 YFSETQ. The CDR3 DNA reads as TGCGCCAGCAGCTTGGCCAGCGGGGCCCTCACAGATACGCAGTATTTT. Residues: CASSLASGALTDTQYF.

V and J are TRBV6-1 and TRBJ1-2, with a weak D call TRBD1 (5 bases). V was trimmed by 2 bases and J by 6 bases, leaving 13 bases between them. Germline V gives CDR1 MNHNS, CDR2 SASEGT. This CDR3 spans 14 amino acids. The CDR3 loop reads CASSERGVADGYTF. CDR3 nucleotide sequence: TGTGCCAGCAGTGAACGGGGGGTCGCGGATGGCTACACCTTC.

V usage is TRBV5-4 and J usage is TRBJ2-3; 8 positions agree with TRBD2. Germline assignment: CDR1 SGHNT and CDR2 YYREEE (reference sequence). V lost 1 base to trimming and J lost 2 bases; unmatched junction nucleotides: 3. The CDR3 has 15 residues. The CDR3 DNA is TGTGCCAGCAGCTTGAAGCGGGGGTTCACAGATACGCAGTATTTT. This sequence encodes CASSLKRGFTDTQYF.

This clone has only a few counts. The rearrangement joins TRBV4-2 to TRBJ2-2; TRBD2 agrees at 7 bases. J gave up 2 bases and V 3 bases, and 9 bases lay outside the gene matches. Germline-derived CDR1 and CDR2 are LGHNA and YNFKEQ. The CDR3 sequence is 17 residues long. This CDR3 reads CASSHSTGGINTGELFF. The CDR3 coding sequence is TGTGCCAGCAGCCATTCGACCGGGGGGATAAACACCGGGGAGCTGTTTTTT.

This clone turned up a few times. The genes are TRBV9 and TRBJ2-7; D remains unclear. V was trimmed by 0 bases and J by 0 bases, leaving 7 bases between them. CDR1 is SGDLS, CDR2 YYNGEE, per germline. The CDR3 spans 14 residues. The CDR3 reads CASSVGRSSYEQYF. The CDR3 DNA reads TGTGCCAGCAGCGTAGGTCGGAGCTCCTACGAGCAGTACTTC.